Below, 6 T cell receptor beta chains from the same sample are listed, as sequenced in a study of cytomegalovirus exposure and HLA in healthy donors. This PCR relied on a set of 60 Vbeta primers and 13 Jbeta primers. Method: immunoSEQ multiplex PCR; TCRdb's copy keeps in-frame clones and lacks some. The sample has about 130,000 clones, more than 65% seen once; the top ten hold about 12%. Sequencing used PBMCs. The receptors were sampled from an older woman in good health and CMV-seropositive.

The chain employs TRBV15 and TRBJ1-5; D possibly corresponds to TRBD1 (6 bases). V lost 1 base and J 2 bases, leaving 9 bases between the germline ends. The CDR3 spans 15 residues. The germline gives CDR1 LNHNV, CDR2 YYDKDF (reference sequence). This CDR3 is CATSRVRTGNQPQHF. CDR3 DNA: TGTGCCACCAGCAGAGTAAGGACAGGCAATCAGCCCCAGCATTTT.

The chain uses TRBV5-4 and TRBJ2-1; 10 nucleotides align to TRBD2. J lost 3 bases, V lost 0 bases, and 9 bases had no gene match. CDR1 and CDR2 from the germline V gene are SGHNT and YYREEE (reference sequence). The CDR3 is 18 amino acids. The chain's CDR3 is CASSLAIGGLADYNEQFF. CDR3 nucleotides: TGTGCCAGCAGCTTGGCCATAGGAGGACTAGCGGACTACAATGAGCAGTTCTTC.

This clone was picked up a small number of times. This chain uses TRBV4-1 with TRBJ2-3; no definite D call. CDR1 MGHRA and CDR2 YSYEKL come from the germline V gene. This CDR3 comprises 15 residues. V was cut by 0 bases and J by 5 bases, with 12 bases left in between. The chain's CDR3 is CASSQDYAKKDTQYF. The CDR3 DNA sequence: TGCGCCAGCAGCCAAGATTACGCGAAAAAAGATACGCAGTATTTT.

This chain uses TRBV4-2 with TRBJ2-5, with a tentative D call TRBD2 (6 bases). The J call is doubtful: the DNA matches TRBJ2-7 better. Germline loops: CDR1 LGHNA, CDR2 YNFKEQ. The length of the CDR3 is 15 residues. The CDR3: CASSQEGTPSYEQYF. Written as DNA, the CDR3 is TGTGCCAGCAGCCAAGAAGGGACTCCTTCCTACGAGCAGTACTTC.

The V call is TRBV10-1, the J call TRBJ2-4; TRBD1 might be the D (7 bases). The length of the CDR3 is 15 residues. CDR1 and CDR2 from the germline V gene are WNHNN and SYGVQD (reference sequence). V lost 6 bases and J lost 1, with 13 bases in between. DNA of the CDR3: TGCGCCAGCAGAGACAGGGAGGTGGCCAAAAACATTCAGTACTTC. The encoded protein is CASRDREVAKNIQYF.

The rearrangement links TRBV25-1 to TRBJ2-7; D might be TRBD2 (5 bases). CDR1 is MGHDK and CDR2 is SYGVNS in the germline V gene. This CDR3 is built from 13 residues. V lost 4 bases, J lost 2 bases, and 9 bases lay in between. CDR3 coding DNA: TGTGCCAGCAGTGTTGGACTGACCTACGAGCAGTACTTC. Translated, it gives CASSVGLTYEQYF.